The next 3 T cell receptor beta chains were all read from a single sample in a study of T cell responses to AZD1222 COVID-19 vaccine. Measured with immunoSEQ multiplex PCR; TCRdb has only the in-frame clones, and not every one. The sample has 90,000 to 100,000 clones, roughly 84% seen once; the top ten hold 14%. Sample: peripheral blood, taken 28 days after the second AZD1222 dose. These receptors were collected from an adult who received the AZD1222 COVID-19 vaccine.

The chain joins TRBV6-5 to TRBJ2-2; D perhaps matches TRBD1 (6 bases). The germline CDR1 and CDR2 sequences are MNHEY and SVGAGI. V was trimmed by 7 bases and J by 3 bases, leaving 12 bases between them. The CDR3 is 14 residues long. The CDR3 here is CASTRGPHTGELFF. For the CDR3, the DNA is TGTGCCAGCACCAGGGGCCCGCACACCGGGGAGCTGTTTTTT.

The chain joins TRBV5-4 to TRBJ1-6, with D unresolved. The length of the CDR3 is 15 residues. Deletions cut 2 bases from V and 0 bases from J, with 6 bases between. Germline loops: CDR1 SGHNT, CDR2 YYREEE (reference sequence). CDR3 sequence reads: CASSLGSSYNSPLHF. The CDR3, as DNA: TGTGCCAGCAGCTTAGGGAGCTCCTATAATTCACCCCTCCACTTT.

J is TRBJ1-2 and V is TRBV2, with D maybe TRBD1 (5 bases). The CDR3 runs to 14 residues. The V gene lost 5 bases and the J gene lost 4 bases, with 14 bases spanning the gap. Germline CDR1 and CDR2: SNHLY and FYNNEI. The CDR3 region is CASSLGTLTYGYTF. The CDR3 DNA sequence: TGTGCCAGCAGTCTTGGGACCCTGACCTATGGCTACACCTTC.